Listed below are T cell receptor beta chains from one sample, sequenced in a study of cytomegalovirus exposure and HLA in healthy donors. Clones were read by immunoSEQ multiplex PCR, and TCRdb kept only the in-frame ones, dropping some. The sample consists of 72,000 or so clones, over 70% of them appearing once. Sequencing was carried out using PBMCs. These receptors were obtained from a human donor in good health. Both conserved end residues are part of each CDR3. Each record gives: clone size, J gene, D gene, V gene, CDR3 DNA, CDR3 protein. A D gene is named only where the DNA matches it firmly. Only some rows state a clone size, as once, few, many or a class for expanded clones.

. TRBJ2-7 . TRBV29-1 TGCAGCGCCAAGGGAGGGGGCTCCTACGAGCAGTACTTC CSAKGGGSYEQYF
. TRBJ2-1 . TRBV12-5 TGTGCTAGCCAGACCGAACGGGAGTACAATGAGCAGTTCTTC CASQTEREYNEQFF
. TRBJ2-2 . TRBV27 TGTGCCAGCAGTTTAATGGTCGGGGGGGAGCTGTTTTTT CASSLMVGGELFF
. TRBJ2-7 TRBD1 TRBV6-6 TGTGCCAGCAGTTACCCCAAACAGGGGGCCGAGCAGTACTTC CASSYPKQGAEQYF
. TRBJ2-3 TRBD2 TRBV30 TGTGCCTGGAGTGGGCGCGGGGGTGCCACAGATACGCAGTATTTT CAWSGRGGATDTQYF
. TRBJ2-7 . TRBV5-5 TGTGCCAGCAGCACAGCCCTTCTCTACGAGCAGTACTTC CASSTALLYEQYF
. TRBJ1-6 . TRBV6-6 TGTGCCACCCATACGACAAGGCGATATTCACCCCTCCACTTT CATHTTRRYSPLHF
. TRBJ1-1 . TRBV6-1 TGTGCCAGCAGCCCCCGGCAGGGAAGGAACACTGAAGCTTTCTTT CASSPRQGRNTEAFF
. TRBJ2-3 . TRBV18 TGTGCCAGCTCACCAACCGGGAGAAAGGATACGCAGTATTTT CASSPTGRKDTQYF
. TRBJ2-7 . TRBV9 TGTGCCAGCAGCGTAGCTGGAGACCCACAGGGAAGTAGGCAGTACTTC CASSVAGDPQGSRQYF
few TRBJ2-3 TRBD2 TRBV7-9 TGTTCCAGCAGCATTCAGCGGGGAGGGCCCACAGATACGCAGTATTTT CSSSIQRGGPTDTQYF
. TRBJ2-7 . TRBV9 TGTGCCAGCTCGGGGGGCACAGGGGGCTCCTACGAGCAGTACTTC CASSGGTGGSYEQYF
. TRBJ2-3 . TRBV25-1 TGTGCCAGCAGTGGCTTACAAGATACGCAGTATTTT CASSGLQDTQYF
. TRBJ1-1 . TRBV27 TGTGCCAGCAGTTTTACTCCGAACACTGAAGCTTTCTTT CASSFTPNTEAFF
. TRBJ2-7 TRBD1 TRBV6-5 TGTGCCAGCAGTCGGACAGGGGGAATGAACGAGCAGTACTTC CASSRTGGMNEQYF
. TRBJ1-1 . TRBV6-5 TGTGCCAGCAGTTACTCCATTGGCGACATGAACACTGAAGCTTTCTTT CASSYSIGDMNTEAFF
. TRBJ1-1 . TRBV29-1 TGCAGCGCTGTCCGGGACTTGGACACTGAAGCTTTCTTT CSAVRDLDTEAFF
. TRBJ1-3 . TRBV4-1 TGCGCCAGCAGCCGGCCTCGGGGGAGCTCTGGAAACACCATATATTTT CASSRPRGSSGNTIYF
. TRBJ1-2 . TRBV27 TGTGCCAGCAAAGGGGGGGGATCTAACTATGGCTACACCTTC CASKGGGSNYGYTF
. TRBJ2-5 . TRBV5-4 TGTGCCAGCAGCTCGGGGGAGATAGGGAACGGAGGGGAGACCCAGTACTTC CASSSGEIGNGGETQYF
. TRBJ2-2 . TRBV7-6 TGTGCCAGCAGCTTGGGACACGCCAACACCGGGGAGCTGTTTTTT CASSLGHANTGELFF
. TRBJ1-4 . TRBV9 TGTGCCAGCAGCGTAGGGGGGCATAATGAAAAACTGTTTTTT CASSVGGHNEKLFF
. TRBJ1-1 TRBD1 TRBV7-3 TGTGCCAGCAGCTTAACGCGACAGGGGATAAACACTGAAGCTTTCTTT CASSLTRQGINTEAFF
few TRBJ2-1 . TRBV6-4 TGTGCCAGCAGTGGAGCAAACTACTACAATGAGCAGTTCTTC CASSGANYYNEQFF
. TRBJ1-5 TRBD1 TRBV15 TGTGCCACCAGCAGAGGTCCGGACAGGCCGGATCAGCCCCAGCATTTT CATSRGPDRPDQPQHF
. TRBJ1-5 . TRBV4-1 TGCGCCAGCAGCCAATCCAGGAATCAGCCCCAGCATTTT CASSQSRNQPQHF
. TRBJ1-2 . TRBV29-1 TGCAGCGGCTTAACAGGGAGCTATGGCTACACCTTC CSGLTGSYGYTF
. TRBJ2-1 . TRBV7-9 TGTGCCAGCAGCCCCTGGAGGGCCGATGAGCAGTTCTTC CASSPWRADEQFF
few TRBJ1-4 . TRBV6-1 TGTGCCAGCAGTGAAACTAAGGGGGTATGGGAAAAACTGTTTTTT CASSETKGVWEKLFF
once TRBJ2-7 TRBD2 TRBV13 TGTGCCAGCAGCCCACGGGGGAGGGCTCGGAACGAGCAGTACTTC CASSPRGRARNEQYF
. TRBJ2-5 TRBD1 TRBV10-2 TGCGCCAGCAGTGCTGGACAGGGGATTATAGAGACCCAGTACTTC CASSAGQGIIETQYF
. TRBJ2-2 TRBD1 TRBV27 TGTGCCAGCGGGACAGGGGGCTATACCGGGGAGCTGTTTTTT CASGTGGYTGELFF
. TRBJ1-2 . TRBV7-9 TGTGCCAGCAGCTACTCCCCGGACACCCCTGGCTATGGCTACACCTTC CASSYSPDTPGYGYTF
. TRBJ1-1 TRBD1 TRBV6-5 TGTGCCACTTTTAGGGTCGACAGGGTGACTGAAGCTTTCTTT CATFRVDRVTEAFF
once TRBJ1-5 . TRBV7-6 TGTGCCAGCAGCTTAGCGATCGGTCAGCCCCAGCATTTT CASSLAIGQPQHF
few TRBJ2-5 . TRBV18 TGTGCCAGCTCACCCCCGGTGGGACTTCAAGAGACCCAGTACTTC CASSPPVGLQETQYF
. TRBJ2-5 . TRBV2 TGTGCCAGCATGAACGAGGAGACCCAGTACTTC CASMNEETQYF
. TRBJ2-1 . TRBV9 TGTGCCAGCAGCCCGGGTCTCGCGCAGTCCAATGAGCAGTTCTTC CASSPGLAQSNEQFF
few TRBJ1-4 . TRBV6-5 TGTGCCAGCAGTTACTTAAGGGGCGGTGAAAAACTGTTTTTT CASSYLRGGEKLFF
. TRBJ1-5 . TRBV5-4 TGTGCCCCCCCGTCGGGTCAGCCCCAGCATTTT CAPPSGQPQHF
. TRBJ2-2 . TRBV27 TGTGCCAGCAGTTTAGCCGGCGGGTCGAACACCGGGGAGCTGTTTTTT CASSLAGGSNTGELFF
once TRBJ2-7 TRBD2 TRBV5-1 TGCGCCAGCAGCTCCGGGACTAGCCGCTTAAGCTACGAGCAGTACTTC CASSSGTSRLSYEQYF
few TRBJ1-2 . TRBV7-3 TGTGCCAGCAGCCCCGGAGGGCTGAACTATGGCTACACCTTC CASSPGGLNYGYTF
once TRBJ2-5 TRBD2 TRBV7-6 TGTGCCAGCAGCTTAGAACTAGCGGAAGAGACCCAGTACTTC CASSLELAEETQYF
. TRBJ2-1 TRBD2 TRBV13 TGTGCCAGCAGCTCCGTGGGACTAGAAAATGAGCAGTTCTTC CASSSVGLENEQFF
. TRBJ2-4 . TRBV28 TGTGCCAGCAGTTTAGGCAGCAAAAACATTCAGTACTTC CASSLGSKNIQYF